This T cell receptor beta chain was obtained from a study of beta chain features in type 1 diabetes. Since all of the isolated RNA was reverse transcribed, expressed TCRB transcripts were what got sequenced. Only in-frame clones appear in the TCRdb table, and some are missing; sequencing was by immunoSEQ multiplex PCR. The sample holds a few hundred thousand clones, approximately 14% seen once. Germline V lookup: CDR1 SGHTA, CDR2 FQGNSA. CDR3 size: 14 residues. Trimming pared 4 bases from V and 5 bases from J, leaving 12 bases between. The study, taken as a whole, reports: Patients with Type 1 diabetes showed moderately but significantly shorter TCRB CDR3s in all four CD4+ subsets. Lower insertion and higher deletion counts appeared at VDJ junctions in type 1 diabetes patients.

This clone has just a few counts. Its antigen is still unknown. The genes are TRBV7-2 and TRBJ2-1; no clear D gene. Sequencing used naive CD4+ T cells from blood. The TCR sequence derives from a man under 40 with type 1 diabetes. CDR3 DNA: TGTGCCAGCAGCTCGCCTCCCGCAGACAATGAGCAGTTCTTC. This codes for CASSSPPADNEQFF.